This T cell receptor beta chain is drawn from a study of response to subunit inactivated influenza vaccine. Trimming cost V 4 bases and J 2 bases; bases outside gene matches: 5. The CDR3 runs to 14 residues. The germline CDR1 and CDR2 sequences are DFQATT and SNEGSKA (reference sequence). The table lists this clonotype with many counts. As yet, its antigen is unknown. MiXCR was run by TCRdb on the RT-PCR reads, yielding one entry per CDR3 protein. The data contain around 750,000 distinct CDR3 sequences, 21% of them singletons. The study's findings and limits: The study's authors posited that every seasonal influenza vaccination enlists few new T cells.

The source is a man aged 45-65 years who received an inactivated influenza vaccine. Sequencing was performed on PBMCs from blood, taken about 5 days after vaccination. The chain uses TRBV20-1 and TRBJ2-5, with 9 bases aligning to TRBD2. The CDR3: CSATIAGVQETQYF. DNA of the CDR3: TGCAGTGCTACTATAGCGGGAGTGCAAGAGACCCAGTACTTC.